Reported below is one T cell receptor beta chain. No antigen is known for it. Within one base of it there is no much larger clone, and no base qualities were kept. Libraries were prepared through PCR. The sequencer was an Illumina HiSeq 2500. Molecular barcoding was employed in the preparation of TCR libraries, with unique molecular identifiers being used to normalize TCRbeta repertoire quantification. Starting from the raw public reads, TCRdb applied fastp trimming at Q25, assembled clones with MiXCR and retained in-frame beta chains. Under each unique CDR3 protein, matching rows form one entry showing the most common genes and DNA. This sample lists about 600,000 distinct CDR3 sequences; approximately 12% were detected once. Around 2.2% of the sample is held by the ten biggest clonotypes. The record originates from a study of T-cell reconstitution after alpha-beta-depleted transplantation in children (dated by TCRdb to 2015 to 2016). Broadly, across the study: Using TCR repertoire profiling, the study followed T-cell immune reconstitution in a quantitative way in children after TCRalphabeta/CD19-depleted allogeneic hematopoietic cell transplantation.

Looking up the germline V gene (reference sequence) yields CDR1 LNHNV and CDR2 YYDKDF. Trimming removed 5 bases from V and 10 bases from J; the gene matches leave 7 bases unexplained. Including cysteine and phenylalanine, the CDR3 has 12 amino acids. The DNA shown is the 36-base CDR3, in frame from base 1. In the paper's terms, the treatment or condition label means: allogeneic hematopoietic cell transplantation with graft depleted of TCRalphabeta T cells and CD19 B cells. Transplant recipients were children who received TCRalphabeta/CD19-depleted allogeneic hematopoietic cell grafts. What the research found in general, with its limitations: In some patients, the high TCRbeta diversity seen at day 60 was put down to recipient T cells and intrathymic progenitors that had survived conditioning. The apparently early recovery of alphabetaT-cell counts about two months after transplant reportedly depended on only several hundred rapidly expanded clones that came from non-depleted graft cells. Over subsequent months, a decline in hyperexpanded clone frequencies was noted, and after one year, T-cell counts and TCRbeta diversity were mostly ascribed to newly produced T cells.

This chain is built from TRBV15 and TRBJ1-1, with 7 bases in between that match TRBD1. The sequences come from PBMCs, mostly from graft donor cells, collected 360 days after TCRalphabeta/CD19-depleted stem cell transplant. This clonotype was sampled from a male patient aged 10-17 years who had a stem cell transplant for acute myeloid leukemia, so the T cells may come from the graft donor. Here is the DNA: TGTGCCACCAGCTGGAACAGGGGACGAGCTTTCTTT. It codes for CATSWNRGRAFF.